These 19 T cell receptor beta chains originate from one sample sequenced in a study of blood T cell repertoires in COVID-19. Repertoires were generated with immunoSEQ multiplex PCR, while TCRdb's copy carries only in-frame clones and drops some. The sample lists approximately 150,000 clones; about 85% were seen once. Sequences were obtained from peripheral blood. Receptors originate from a human donor in a cohort sampled during active COVID-19.

The chain links TRBV6-2 or TRBV6-3 to TRBJ2-1; D not resolved. The germline V gene has CDR1 MNHEY and CDR2 SVGEGT. The V gene lost 6 bases and the J gene lost 7 bases, with 7 bases spanning the gap. CDR3 length equals 11 residues. This chain's CDR3 is CASSPLNEQFF. CDR3 coding DNA: TGTGCCAGCAGCCCACTAAATGAGCAGTTCTTC.

The rearrangement links TRBV7-9 to TRBJ2-1, with a weak D call TRBD2 (6 bases). The CDR3 is 13 amino acids. Trimming took off 5 bases at V and 8 bases at J, with 13 bases between the two ends. Germline V gene lookup returns CDR1 SEHNR and CDR2 FQNEAQ (reference sequence). CDR3 bases: TGTGCCAGCAGCCCAGGGACTTCGGATGAGCAGTTCTTC. It translates to CASSPGTSDEQFF.

The V gene is TRBV18, the J gene TRBJ1-5, with TRBD1 matching over 7 bases. CDR1 and CDR2 from the germline V gene are KGHSH and LQKENI. Unmatched junction bases numbered 5, after V lost 2 bases and J lost 7 bases. This CDR3 has 14 residues. The DNA for the CDR3 is TGTGCCAGCTCACCAACAGGGGCGCGACAGCCCCAGCATTTT. Protein product: CASSPTGARQPQHF.

This clone was recorded at least ten times. For the CDR3, the DNA is TGTGCCAGCCGTAATGGACTAGCGGGCTCGAGCTCCTACAATGAGCAGTTCTTC. As protein: CASRNGLAGSSSYNEQFF. The rearrangement links TRBV11-2 to TRBJ2-1; TRBD2 aligns across 11 bases. Germline V gene data show CDR1 as SGHAT and CDR2 as FQNNGV. The CDR3 is 18 residues long. Unmatched junction bases numbered 12, after V lost 8 bases and J lost 0 bases. Complete variable domain (other parts from reference TRBV11-2 and TRBJ2-1): EAGVAQSPRYKIIEKRQSVAFWCNPISGHATLYWYQQILGQGPKLLIQFQNNGVVDDSQLPKDRFSAERLKGVDSTLKIQPAKLEDSAVYLCASRNGLAGSSSYNEQFFGPGTRLTVL.

The chain joins TRBV28 to TRBJ2-7, with TRBD2 matching 12 bases. V lost 6 bases, J lost 5 bases, and 17 bases stayed unmatched. Germline loops: CDR1 MDHEN, CDR2 SYDVKM. The CDR3 is 18 amino acids. The CDR3 nucleotides read TGTGCCAGCAGACCCTTCCCGAGACTAGCGGGAGAAGGCAACGAGCAGTACTTC. Amino acids: CASRPFPRLAGEGNEQYF.

The J gene is TRBJ1-5, the V gene TRBV10-2; tentative D call: TRBD1 (6 bases). The CDR3 has 14 residues. The germline CDR1 and CDR2 sequences are WSHSY and SAAADI. Trimming pared 8 bases from V and 2 bases from J, leaving 13 bases between. The CDR3 DNA reads TGCGCCAGCGCCTTGGCAGGGGGCAATCAGCCCCAGCATTTT. This translates into CASALAGGNQPQHF.

This chain links TRBV24-1 with TRBJ2-1, with a tentative D call TRBD1 (6 bases). This CDR3 has 18 residues. Trimming removed 7 bases from V and 0 bases from J, with 21 bases in between. CDR1 KGHDR and CDR2 SFDVKD come from the germline V gene. The CDR3, as DNA: TGTGCCACCAGCGAATCTTGGACAGCCCTAGACTCCTACAATGAGCAGTTCTTC. Its translation is CATSESWTALDSYNEQFF.

This chain links TRBV2 with TRBJ1-5; D is unresolved. This CDR3 is built from 12 residues. V was trimmed by 6 bases and J by 4 bases, leaving 7 bases between them. The V gene's germline CDR1 is SNHLY and CDR2 FYNNEI. The CDR3 DNA reads TGTGCCAGCAGCCTCCTAAATCAGCCCCAGCATTTT. It yields the protein CASSLLNQPQHF.

This sequence joins TRBV20-1 and TRBJ2-7; D is unclear. Looked up from germline, CDR1 is DFQATT and CDR2 is SNEGSKA (reference sequence). The CDR3 runs to 11 residues. The V end lost 2 bases, the J end lost 2 bases, and 4 bases lay between the germline ends. In nucleotides, the CDR3 is TGCAGTGCTAGAACAGCCTACGAGCAGTACTTC. This encodes CSARTAYEQYF.

The chain employs TRBV7-2 and TRBJ2-4; TRBD2 might be the D (7 bases). The CDR3 length is 15 residues. Germline CDR1 is SGHTA and CDR2 is FQGNSA. Between the trimmed V and J ends, which lost 5 bases and 9 bases, there was a span of 20 bases. The DNA of the CDR3 is TGTGCCAGCAGCCTTGGACCGGGGGGCCAGGGCATTCAGTACTTC. Translation gives CASSLGPGGQGIQYF.

The chain couples TRBV6-2 or TRBV6-3 to TRBJ2-1, with TRBD2 identical over 7 bases. CDR1 MNHEY and CDR2 SVGEGT come from the germline V gene. This CDR3 is built from 14 residues. V was pared by 2 bases and J by 3 bases, with 1 base of the junction left unmatched. The CDR3 spells CASSYGLVYNEQFF. The CDR3 DNA is TGTGCCAGCAGTTACGGACTAGTCTACAATGAGCAGTTCTTC.

The rearrangement joins TRBV18 to TRBJ2-6; D is unclear. The germline CDR1 and CDR2 sequences are KGHSH and LQKENI. The CDR3 has 14 residues. With 4 bases removed from V and 0 bases from J, the gap between germline ends came to 4 bases. In DNA form, the CDR3 reads TGTGCCAGCTCACAGAGCTCTGGGGCCAACGTCCTGACTTTC. It is translated as CASSQSSGANVLTF.

The V and J genes are TRBV14 and TRBJ2-1; 14 bases are a match to TRBD2. Germline V CDR1 and CDR2: SGHDN, FVKESK. The CDR3 totals 16 residues. J gave up 5 bases and V 4 bases, and 4 bases lay outside the gene matches. The CDR3 loop is CASSRGLAGVNNEQFF. The DNA for the CDR3 is TGTGCCAGCAGCCGGGGACTAGCGGGAGTGAACAATGAGCAGTTCTTC. Filled out from reference TRBV14 and TRBJ2-1, the complete variable domain reads EAGVTQFPSHSVIEKGQTVTLRCDPISGHDNLYWYRRVMGKEIKFLLHFVKESKQDESGMPNNRFLAERTGGTYSTLKVQPAELEDSGVYFCASSRGLAGVNNEQFFGPGTRLTVL.

J is TRBJ1-6 and V is TRBV19; 11 positions match TRBD1. Per the germline V gene, CDR1 is LNHDA and CDR2 is SQIVND (reference sequence). The CDR3 contains 17 residues. V shed 3 bases and J 7 bases; nucleotides not matched to a gene: 8. The chain's CDR3 is CASSILGTGGWNSPLHF. CDR3 DNA: TGTGCCAGTAGTATCCTCGGGACAGGGGGTTGGAATTCACCCCTCCACTTT. The full variable domain, rest sourced from reference TRBV19 and TRBJ1-6, is DGGITQSPKYLFRKEGQNVTLSCEQNLNHDAMYWYRQDPGQGLRLIYYSQIVNDFQKGDIAEGYSVSREKKESFPLTVTSAQKNPTAFYLCASSILGTGGWNSPLHFGNGTRLTVT.

In its sample, this clone was seen a few times. The chain uses TRBV6-2 or TRBV6-3 and TRBJ2-7; 10 bases agree with TRBD2. Germline CDR1 and CDR2: MNHEY and SVGEGT. V trimming: 4 bases; J trimming: 6 bases; junction bases outside the gene matches: 6. The CDR3 extends over 14 amino acids. The CDR3 sequence: CASSSSGSGSEQYF. CDR3 in DNA: TGTGCCAGCAGTTCTAGCGGGAGCGGGAGCGAGCAGTACTTC.

The chain recombines TRBV30 with TRBJ1-2, with D possibly TRBD1 on 5 matching bases. CDR1 is GTSNPN and CDR2 is SVGIG in the germline V gene (reference sequence). V lost 1 base, J lost 4 bases, and 10 bases lay in between. CDR3 length: 13 residues. The CDR3 here is CAWSAGGGYGYTF. CDR3 coding DNA: TGTGCCTGGAGTGCCGGGGGGGGCTATGGCTACACCTTC. Drawing the rest from reference TRBV30 and TRBJ1-2, the complete variable domain is SQTIHQWPATLVQPVGSPLSLECTVEGTSNPNLYWYRQAAGRGLQLLFYSVGIGQISSEVPQNLSASRPQDRQFILSSKKLLLSDSGFYLCAWSAGGGYGYTFGSGTRLTVV.

The rearrangement links TRBV28 to TRBJ1-3; TRBD1 matches 8 bases. From germline, CDR1 is MDHEN and CDR2 SYDVKM. The V gene end was trimmed by 1 base and the J gene end by 3 bases; junction bases not matched to a gene: 8. The CDR3 length is 17 residues. CDR3: CASSLSSAGQGGNTIYF. In DNA form, the CDR3 reads TGTGCCAGCAGTTTATCGTCGGCAGGACAGGGTGGAAACACCATATATTTT.

The genes are TRBV10-3 and TRBJ2-3; D remains ambiguous. Per germline, CDR1 ENHRY and CDR2 SYGVKD. This CDR3 has 12 residues. Trimming removed 5 bases at V and 0 bases at J, with 3 bases between. CDR3 nucleotides: TGTGCCATCAGTTCTAGCACAGATACGCAGTATTTT. Amino acid sequence: CAISSSTDTQYF.

The rearrangement joins TRBV7-9 to TRBJ2-5; possible D gene TRBD2, 5 bases. The germline CDR1 and CDR2 sequences are SEHNR and FQNEAQ (reference sequence). The germline V and J ends were trimmed by 5 bases and 9 bases, with 10 bases remaining between them. The CDR3 runs 11 residues. The CDR3 is CASSPKGAQYF. CDR3 bases: TGTGCCAGCAGCCCTAAGGGAGCCCAGTACTTC.